These T cell receptor beta chains were read from a single sample in a study of blood T cell repertoires in COVID-19. Sequencing used immunoSEQ multiplex PCR; TCRdb keeps in-frame clones, though not all of them. The data hold around 340,000 clones, with 80% to 90% observed a single time. Source material: PBMCs or T cells enriched from blood (not recorded which). These receptors came from a woman aged 40-49 years with acute COVID-19. CDR3s include the opening cysteine and the closing phenylalanine or tryptophan. Each record gives: J gene, D gene, clone size, V gene, CDR3 DNA, CDR3 protein. A D gene is named only where the DNA matches it firmly. Some rows mark clone size as missing; the rest say once, few, many or name a class of expanded clone.

>TRBJ1-3|NA|NA|TRBV27
TGTGCCAGCAGTCCGCGCGGGGCGAGCGGAAACACCATATATTTT
CASSPRGASGNTIYF
>TRBJ1-3|NA|NA|TRBV19
TGTGCCAGTCTCCCGGGGGGGCTACTTGGAAACACCATATATTTT
CASLPGGLLGNTIYF
>TRBJ2-7|NA|NA|TRBV6-1
TGTGCCAGCAGTGAAGGAGGGGGACAAGGAGTCCCGTACGAGCAGTACTTC
CASSEGGGQGVPYEQYF
>TRBJ1-2|TRBD1|NA|TRBV5-1
TGCGCCAGCAGCTCCTCGGACAGGAAGGGGGACTATGGCTACACCTTC
CASSSSDRKGDYGYTF
>TRBJ1-4|NA|NA|TRBV4-1
TGCGCCAGCAGCCATTACAGGGAAAAGGCTGGCGCTAATGAAAAACTGTTTTTT
CASSHYREKAGANEKLFF
>TRBJ2-5|NA|NA|TRBV5-1
TGCGCCAGCAGCTTGTGGGCCGTTGCGGGGGAGACCCAGTACTTC
CASSLWAVAGETQYF
>TRBJ2-3|TRBD2|NA|TRBV7-7
TGTGCTAGCAGCTTTCCTAGCGGGAGCGGCACAGATACGCAGTATTTT
CASSFPSGSGTDTQYF
>TRBJ1-5|NA|NA|TRBV18
TGTGCCAGCTCCCCTCACAGGGAAGGGCCCCAGCATTTT
CASSPHREGPQHF
>TRBJ2-2|NA|NA|TRBV7-2
TGTGCCAGCAGCCACTACACCGGGGAGCTGTTTTTT
CASSHYTGELFF
>TRBJ1-3|TRBD1|few|TRBV7-2
TGTGCCAGCAGCCCGGGACAGGGGGGGGCCATATATTTT
CASSPGQGGAIYF
>TRBJ1-4|NA|NA|TRBV20-1
TGCAGTGCTAGTAAGAGGGCGGGTGAAAAACTGTTTTTT
CSASKRAGEKLFF
>TRBJ2-2|TRBD2|few|TRBV27
TGTGCCAGCAGTTCCCTCTCCGCGGGAGGGCCGTTTTACACCGGGGAGCTGTTTTTT
CASSSLSAGGPFYTGELFF
>TRBJ1-3|NA|NA|TRBV11-2
TGTGCCAGCAGCCTGGGACACCACTCGGGAAACACCATATATTTT
CASSLGHHSGNTIYF
>TRBJ2-2|NA|once|TRBV4-3
TGCGCCAGCAGCCAGACCCCAGGTAGGGGCCCCGGGGAGCTGTTTTTT
CASSQTPGRGPGELFF
>TRBJ2-7|TRBD2|NA|TRBV7-2
TGTGCCAGCAGCTTGACGGGGGGGCCTTGGTACGAGCAGTACTTC
CASSLTGGPWYEQYF
>TRBJ1-6|TRBD1|NA|TRBV3-1/TRBV3-2
TGTGCCAGCAGCCAAGCTTCGACAGGGGGAAGCTCACCCCTCCACTTT
CASSQASTGGSSPLHF
>TRBJ2-3|NA|NA|TRBV5-4
TGTGCCAGCAGCACATTCCTAGCAAATACGCAGTATTTT
CASSTFLANTQYF
>TRBJ2-2|NA|NA|TRBV20-1
TGCAGTGCCTCGACTAGGTTGGAGCTGTTTTTT
CSASTRLELFF
>TRBJ1-1|NA|NA|TRBV7-2
TGTGCCAGCAGCTCGAACGGGGTGCCTGAAGCTTTCTTT
CASSSNGVPEAFF
>TRBJ2-2|NA|NA|TRBV5-4
TGTGCCAGCAGCTTGGGACCTAGCGCCGACACCGGGGAGCTGTTTTTT
CASSLGPSADTGELFF
>TRBJ2-3|NA|NA|TRBV7-2
TGTGCCAGCAGCGCGCGGGCTGGGGAAACGCAGTATTTT
CASSARAGETQYF
>TRBJ1-2|TRBD1|NA|TRBV19
TGTGCCAGTAGTCGACTGACAGGGGATAGTGGCTACACCTTC
CASSRLTGDSGYTF
>TRBJ1-1|NA|NA|TRBV7-9
TGTGCCAGCAGCTTAGCGTCACAGGGCCTTAAGTTGAACACTGAAGCTTTCTTT
CASSLASQGLKLNTEAFF
>TRBJ2-4|TRBD1|NA|TRBV4-1
TGCGCCAGCAGCCAAGATGAGAGGACAGGGGGCAACATTCAGTACTTC
CASSQDERTGGNIQYF
>TRBJ1-5|NA|NA|TRBV5-6
TGTGCCAGCAGCTTGATATTTGCCTCCTATAGCAATCAGCCCCAGCATTTT
CASSLIFASYSNQPQHF
>TRBJ1-1|NA|few|TRBV7-2
TGTGCCAGCAGCTTAGGGCCATCCGTTTATGAAGCTTTCTTT
CASSLGPSVYEAFF
>TRBJ2-1|TRBD2|NA|TRBV24-1
TGTGCCACCAGTGATCCCGGGAGGGCCATCGGGAATGAGCAGTTCTTC
CATSDPGRAIGNEQFF
>TRBJ1-2|NA|NA|TRBV3-1/TRBV3-2
TGTGCCAGCAGCCCCCAGACAGGAACCAACTATGGCTACACCTTC
CASSPQTGTNYGYTF
>TRBJ1-1|NA|NA|TRBV6-6
TGTGCCAGCAGTCCCGGACGGCTCGGGGCTGAAGCTTTCTTT
CASSPGRLGAEAFF
>TRBJ2-1|TRBD1|NA|TRBV11-3
TGTGCCAGCAGCACAATAGACAGGGGCTATGAGCAGTTCTTC
CASSTIDRGYEQFF
>TRBJ1-4|NA|NA|TRBV5-5
TGTGCCAGCAGCTTGGGCAGGGGCTTGGATGAAAAACTGTTTTTT
CASSLGRGLDEKLFF